This T cell receptor (beta chain) was identified in a study of T cell changes during pregnancy in multiple sclerosis. Only in-frame clones appear in the TCRdb table, and some are missing; sequencing was by immunoSEQ multiplex PCR. The data hold around 59,000 clones, with 90% to 95% observed a single time. CDR3 length: 15 amino acids. Germline V gives CDR1 SGHRS, CDR2 YFSETQ. V was pared by 2 bases and J by 4 bases, with 12 bases between. The source was CD8+ T cells from peripheral blood mononuclear cells, collected in the second trimester of pregnancy. The chain joins TRBV5-1 to TRBJ2-2, with D possibly TRBD1 on 5 matching bases. The origin of this receptor is a female donor with multiple sclerosis, enrolled in a pregnancy study. The CDR3 DNA reads TGCGCCAGCAGCTTTTACCAGGGCAGCACCGGGGAGCTGTTTTTT. This encodes CASSFYQGSTGELFF.